Presented here are 19 T cell receptor beta chains from one specimen sequenced in a study of OX40 agonist ivuxolimab in advanced cancers. Assay: immunoSEQ multiplex PCR; the TCRdb copy retains only in-frame clones and omits some. The sample carries some 120,000 clones, around 90% recorded once. The sequenced sample was CD4+ or CD8+ T cells sorted from blood, obtained in a trial of the OX40 agonist ivuxolimab. All receptors come from an adult with an advanced solid tumor such as melanoma, head and neck, liver or kidney cancer.

In its sample, this clone was seen a few times. The chain recombines TRBV30 with TRBJ1-5; 9 nucleotides line up with TRBD1. This CDR3 has 13 amino acids. With 3 bases clipped from V and 7 bases from J, the junction kept 4 bases outside the gene matches. The germline V gene encodes CDR1 GTSNPN and CDR2 SVGIG (reference sequence). The CDR3 nucleotides read TGTGCCTGGAGCATGACAGGGGGGCAGCCCCAGCATTTT. Translated, it gives CAWSMTGGQPQHF.

The chain recombines TRBV28 with TRBJ2-7; TRBD2 aligns across 12 bases. Germline V CDR1 and CDR2: MDHEN, SYDVKM. V was pared by 5 bases and J by 6 bases, with 14 bases of the junction left unmatched. CDR3 length equals 17 residues. CDR3 protein: CASSIGTSGRVGSEQYF. Written as DNA, the CDR3 is TGTGCCAGCAGTATCGGGACTAGCGGGCGGGTCGGGAGCGAGCAGTACTTC.

The V gene is TRBV2, the J gene TRBJ1-1; a weak D match, TRBD1 (5 bases). Germline V gene data show CDR1 as SNHLY and CDR2 as FYNNEI. The CDR3 has 13 residues. V lost 2 bases and J lost 7, with 11 bases in between. The DNA of the CDR3 is TGTGCCAGCAGTGAAAAGGGCCAGGGTGAAGCTTTCTTT. This codes for CASSEKGQGEAFF.

This chain joins TRBV7-2 and TRBJ2-7; D not certain. V was cut by 5 bases and J by 2 bases, with 10 bases left in between. Germline loops: CDR1 SGHTA, CDR2 FQGNSA. This CDR3 region has 13 residues. This chain's CDR3 is CASSLPLTYEQYF. CDR3 coding DNA: TGTGCCAGCAGCCTGCCCTTAACCTACGAGCAGTACTTC.

The V and J genes are TRBV6-5 and TRBJ1-1; a weak D match, TRBD1 (5 bases). The CDR3 is made up of 15 amino acids. Per the germline V gene, CDR1 is MNHEY and CDR2 is SVGAGI. V lost 2 bases to trimming and J lost 3 bases, with 13 bases between them. Here the CDR3 DNA reads TGTGCCAGCAGTTACCGCAGGGACTTGGACACTGAAGCTTTCTTT. This gives the protein CASSYRRDLDTEAFF.

The J gene is TRBJ2-6, the V gene TRBV18, with 12 bases fitting TRBD1. Germline trimming cut 4 bases from V and 1 base from J; bases unmatched to any gene: 8. CDR3 size: 19 residues. The germline gives CDR1 KGHSH, CDR2 LQKENI. CDR3 region: CASSLQGTGGASGANVLTF. In DNA, the CDR3 is TGTGCCAGCTCACTACAGGGGACAGGGGGCGCTTCTGGGGCCAACGTCCTGACTTTC. Together with reference TRBV18 and TRBJ2-6, the CDR3 gives the full variable domain: NAGVMQNPRHLVRRRGQEARLRCSPMKGHSHVYWYRQLPEEGLKFMVYLQKENIIDESGMPKERFSAEFPKEGPSILRIQQVVRGDSAAYFCASSLQGTGGASGANVLTFGAGSRLTVL.

Only one count was recorded for this clone. The CDR3 reads CASSLSFLGINQPQHF. The DNA for the CDR3 is TGTGCCAGCAGCTTAAGTTTCTTGGGGATCAATCAGCCCCAGCATTTT. The V and J genes are TRBV5-5 and TRBJ1-5; D is unclear. The CDR3 is 16 residues long. V shed 2 bases and J shed 3 bases, with 15 bases lying between them. Germline lookup yields CDR1 SGHKS and CDR2 YYEKEE (reference sequence).

V and J are TRBV28 and TRBJ1-1; tentatively, D is TRBD1 (6 bases). Germline CDR1 is MDHEN and CDR2 is SYDVKM. This CDR3 has 15 residues. The germline V and J ends were trimmed by 5 bases and 9 bases, with 22 bases remaining between them. In DNA, the CDR3 is TGTGCCAGCAGTAGACCGGGACAATACATACCACAAGCTTTCTTT. Its translation: CASSRPGQYIPQAFF.

The V call is TRBV27, the J call TRBJ1-5; possibly TRBD1 for D (6 bases). Per the germline V gene, CDR1 is MNHEY and CDR2 is SMNVEV (reference sequence). The CDR3 runs 15 residues. Trimming shortened V by 6 bases and J by 6 bases, and 18 bases separated the two germline ends. The CDR3 here is CASSPAGVSSQPQHF. The CDR3 DNA follows: TGTGCCAGCAGCCCGGCAGGGGTGTCCAGTCAGCCCCAGCATTTT.

This chain joins TRBV28 and TRBJ1-4; 9 nucleotides align to TRBD1. The length of the CDR3 is 15 residues. The germline CDR1 and CDR2 sequences are MDHEN and SYDVKM. The V and J ends lost 6 bases and 5 bases, in that order; junction bases with no gene match: 7. CDR3 protein: CASRPQTGGNEKLFF. In DNA form, the CDR3 reads TGTGCCAGCAGACCCCAGACAGGGGGAAATGAAAAACTGTTTTTT. The full variable domain, with the rest looked up from reference TRBV28 and TRBJ1-4, is DVKVTQSSRYLVKRTGEKVFLECVQDMDHENMFWYRQDPGLGLRLIYFSYDVKMKEKGDIPEGYSVSREKKERFSLILESASTNQTSMYLCASRPQTGGNEKLFFGSGTQLSVL.

The rearrangement uses TRBV4-3 and TRBJ2-3; a weak D match, TRBD1 (5 bases). The germline V gene encodes CDR1 LGHNA and CDR2 YSLEER. V lost 0 bases, J lost 2 bases, and 12 bases lay in between. The CDR3 consists of 16 residues. The CDR3 spells CASSQDREVNTDTQYF. CDR3 sequence (DNA): TGCGCCAGCAGCCAAGACAGGGAAGTTAACACAGATACGCAGTATTTT.

CDR3 sequence (DNA): TGTGCCAGCAGCTTCCTAGGGGGAGGCGAGCAGTACTTC. Its protein product is CASSFLGGGEQYF. The V gene is TRBV7-9, the J gene TRBJ2-7; tentatively, D is TRBD1 or TRBD2 (6 bases each). Germline-derived CDR1 and CDR2 are SEHNR and FQNEAQ (reference sequence). V lost 3 bases to trimming and J lost 6 bases, with 12 bases between them. The CDR3 totals 13 residues.

The J gene is TRBJ2-4, the V gene TRBV9; D is uncertain. The germline CDR1 and CDR2 sequences are SGDLS and YYNGEE. The CDR3 extends over 14 amino acids. Trimming removed 5 bases at V and 2 bases at J, with 11 bases between. The CDR3 sequence is CASSADLTKNIQYF. For the CDR3, the DNA is TGTGCCAGCAGTGCCGACTTGACCAAAAACATTCAGTACTTC.

The V gene is TRBV10-3, the J gene TRBJ2-7, with 9 bases lining up with TRBD2. The CDR3 spans 12 residues. The ends lost 11 bases at V and 4 bases at J; junction bases unmatched: 6. Germline assignment: CDR1 ENHRY and CDR2 SYGVKD. CDR3 in DNA: TGTGCCGCCGGGACTAGCTCATACGAGCAGTACTTC. It is translated as CAAGTSSYEQYF.

The chain couples TRBV6-5 to TRBJ2-1; 13 bases are shared with TRBD2. With V trimmed by 4 bases and J by 9 bases, 9 bases remained unmatched. The germline V gene has CDR1 MNHEY and CDR2 SVGAGI. The CDR3 totals 16 residues. CDR3 nucleotides: TGTGCCAGCAGTTCGCCCGGGACTAGCGGGACGGGTGAGCAGTTCTTC. It encodes CASSSPGTSGTGEQFF.

The V call is TRBV5-6, the J call TRBJ1-4, with 9 bases aligning to TRBD1. The germline V gene has CDR1 SGHDT and CDR2 YYEEEE. CDR3 length: 16 amino acids. The J segment lost 11 bases and the V segment lost 4 bases, leaving 15 bases of the junction unmatched. This chain's CDR3 is CASSTGTGLVLGKLFF. The CDR3 DNA reads TGTGCCAGCAGCACCGGGACAGGGTTGGTATTGGGCAAACTGTTTTTT.

The J gene is TRBJ1-1, the V gene TRBV5-6; D is unresolved. The CDR3 loop spans 14 amino acids. Trimming cost V 0 bases and J 2 bases, with 8 bases left between them. Per the germline V gene, CDR1 is SGHDT and CDR2 is YYEEEE. The CDR3 coding sequence is TGTGCCAGCAGCTTGGATGTGTATAACACTGAAGCTTTCTTT. It specifies CASSLDVYNTEAFF. Together with reference TRBV5-6 and TRBJ1-1, the CDR3 gives the full variable domain: DAGVTQSPTHLIKTRGQQVTLRCSPKSGHDTVSWYQQALGQGPQFIFQYYEEEERQRGNFPDRFSGHQFPNYSSELNVNALLLGDSALYLCASSLDVYNTEAFFGQGTRLTVV.

The rearrangement joins TRBV30 to TRBJ2-7; D gene unclear. Germline V gene data show CDR1 as GTSNPN and CDR2 as SVGIG (reference sequence). V was clipped by 1 base and J by 13 bases, with 17 bases between them. The length of the CDR3 is 12 residues. The CDR3 DNA sequence: TGTGCCTGGAGTGGCACCTATGAGACACATTACTTC. It yields the protein CAWSGTYETHYF.

The rearrangement joins TRBV2 to TRBJ1-5; possible D gene TRBD1, 5 bases. CDR3 size: 16 residues. Trimming shortened V by 0 bases and J by 0 bases, and 9 bases separated the two germline ends. Per germline, CDR1 SNHLY and CDR2 FYNNEI. The CDR3 reads CASSEAVRGSNQPQHF. The CDR3 nucleotides are TGTGCCAGCAGTGAAGCGGTAAGGGGTAGCAATCAGCCCCAGCATTTT.